This section outlines one T cell receptor (beta chain) sequence together with its context. Germline CDR1 and CDR2: SGHVS and FQNEAQ. The CDR3 contains 16 residues. The junction had 7 bases not matched to a gene; V was cut back by 1 base and J by 7 bases. These data come from a study of blood T cell repertoires in COVID-19. The data were produced by immunoSEQ multiplex PCR, yet TCRdb's version contains in-frame clones alone and is incomplete. The sample shows 85,000 to 110,000 clones, around 90% of them seen only once. The chain uses TRBV7-8 and TRBJ2-3; 11 bases match TRBD1. Source material: peripheral blood. This receptor was identified in a man in his fifties in a cohort sampled during active COVID-19. The CDR3 bases are TGTGCCAGCAGCTTAGGGGGGACAGGGGGTTCATATACGCAGTATTTT. Translated, it gives CASSLGGTGGSYTQYF.